A selection of T cell receptor beta chains follows, all from one sample in a study of cytomegalovirus exposure and HLA in healthy donors. Sequencing was performed with immunoSEQ multiplex PCR; in TCRdb, only in-frame clones are kept and a portion is missing. The sample consists of 120,000 or so clones, more than 65% of them appearing once. The specimen was PBMCs. The source is a woman aged 18-30 years in good health and CMV-seronegative. Each CDR3 is given with its conserved first and last residue. Each record gives: clone size, V gene, D gene, J gene, CDR3 DNA, CDR3 protein. The D gene is left open where the match is weak. Clone size, where shown, is once, few, many, or a class for clones that have expanded.

clone_size: -
v_call: TRBV19
d_call: -
j_call: TRBJ1-5
cdr3_nt: TGTGCCAGCCAGGAATTGGGCAATCAGCCCCAGCATTTT
cdr3_aa: CASQELGNQPQHF

clone_size: -
v_call: TRBV6-1
d_call: -
j_call: TRBJ1-5
cdr3_nt: TGTGCCAGCATTCTGGCGGAGGGCGGGCAGCCCCAGCATTTT
cdr3_aa: CASILAEGGQPQHF

clone_size: -
v_call: TRBV6-1
d_call: -
j_call: TRBJ1-6
cdr3_nt: TGTGCCAGCAGTGACCAGGACAGTTCCAATTCACCCCTCCACTTT
cdr3_aa: CASSDQDSSNSPLHF

clone_size: -
v_call: TRBV18
d_call: -
j_call: TRBJ2-1
cdr3_nt: TGTGCCAGCGGTCAGGGTGGTTGGAATGAGCAGTTCTTC
cdr3_aa: CASGQGGWNEQFF

clone_size: -
v_call: TRBV6-1
d_call: -
j_call: TRBJ2-5
cdr3_nt: TGTGCCAGCGTAAGTGACTACTTGGGAGAGACCCAGTACTTC
cdr3_aa: CASVSDYLGETQYF

clone_size: -
v_call: TRBV9
d_call: TRBD1
j_call: TRBJ1-3
cdr3_nt: TGTGCCAGCAGCGACCAGGGGGCGGACGGAAACACCATATATTTT
cdr3_aa: CASSDQGADGNTIYF

clone_size: once
v_call: TRBV29-1
d_call: -
j_call: TRBJ2-5
cdr3_nt: TGCAGCGTTGTGAGGGTCCCGGGACAAGGAGAGACCCAGTACTTC
cdr3_aa: CSVVRVPGQGETQYF

clone_size: -
v_call: TRBV25-1
d_call: -
j_call: TRBJ2-3
cdr3_nt: TGTGCCAGCAGTGAGGAAAGGGGGGGCCGCCTTGATACGCAGTATTTT
cdr3_aa: CASSEERGGRLDTQYF

clone_size: once
v_call: TRBV5-1
d_call: -
j_call: TRBJ1-2
cdr3_nt: TGCGCCAGCAGCCCCCAAAGCAGGCTGACGATGCATGGCTACACCTTC
cdr3_aa: CASSPQSRLTMHGYTF

clone_size: once
v_call: TRBV6-1
d_call: -
j_call: TRBJ2-7
cdr3_nt: TGTGCCAGCAGACACCCCAGCTCCTACGAGCAGTACTTC
cdr3_aa: CASRHPSSYEQYF

clone_size: -
v_call: TRBV12-5
d_call: TRBD1
j_call: TRBJ1-6
cdr3_nt: TGTGCTAGTGGTTTTGGGACAGGGGGCGCCTCCTATAATTCACCCCTCCACTTT
cdr3_aa: CASGFGTGGASYNSPLHF

clone_size: -
v_call: TRBV4-3
d_call: TRBD1
j_call: TRBJ1-3
cdr3_nt: TGCGCCAGCAGCCTGGACAGGGCGACGAACACCATATATTTT
cdr3_aa: CASSLDRATNTIYF

clone_size: once
v_call: TRBV7-2
d_call: -
j_call: TRBJ2-7
cdr3_nt: TGTGCCAGCAGCTTTAGGTGGCAGGGTAGCTACGAGCAGTACTTC
cdr3_aa: CASSFRWQGSYEQYF

clone_size: -
v_call: TRBV4-1
d_call: TRBD1
j_call: TRBJ2-6
cdr3_nt: TGCGCCAGCAGCCCTGGGACAGGGGGCGAGAATGGGGCCAACGTCCTGACTTTC
cdr3_aa: CASSPGTGGENGANVLTF

clone_size: once
v_call: TRBV5-1
d_call: -
j_call: TRBJ2-5
cdr3_nt: TGCGCCAGCAGCTCCACAGGGAATCAAGAGACCCAGTACTTC
cdr3_aa: CASSSTGNQETQYF

clone_size: few
v_call: TRBV6-5
d_call: TRBD1
j_call: TRBJ1-1
cdr3_nt: TGTGCCAGCAGTTACTACAGGGGTCGGGCGAACACTGAAGCTTTCTTT
cdr3_aa: CASSYYRGRANTEAFF

clone_size: -
v_call: TRBV6-1
d_call: TRBD1
j_call: TRBJ1-4
cdr3_nt: TGTGCCAGCAGGGATCCGGGACAGGGTAATGAAAAACTGTTTTTT
cdr3_aa: CASRDPGQGNEKLFF